Presented here are 13 T cell receptor beta chains from one specimen sequenced in a study of cytomegalovirus exposure and HLA in healthy donors. This PCR relied on a set of 60 Vbeta primers and 13 Jbeta primers. The method was immunoSEQ multiplex PCR; TCRdb's version includes in-frame clones alone and lacks a portion of them. The table has fewer than 95,000 clones, less than 65% seen once. Sequencing input: PBMCs. All receptors come from a woman in her twenties or thirties in good health and CMV-seronegative.

This rearrangement joins TRBV4-2 to TRBJ2-7; TRBD1 might be the D (5 bases). CDR1 and CDR2 from the germline V gene are LGHNA and YNFKEQ. V lost 0 bases and J 2 bases, leaving 14 bases between the germline ends. This CDR3 has 16 amino acids. The CDR3 bases are TGTGCCAGCAGCCAAGATTGGCCAACAGGTACCTACGAGCAGTACTTC. Translated, it gives CASSQDWPTGTYEQYF.

The chain recombines TRBV6-1 with TRBJ1-1, with D uncertain. In germline, CDR1 is MNHNS, CDR2 SASEGT. The CDR3 is 16 amino acids. Trimming pared 2 bases from V and 3 bases from J, leaving 16 bases between. The CDR3 spells CASSERRKGSYTEAFF. DNA of the CDR3: TGTGCCAGCAGTGAAAGGAGAAAAGGGAGCTACACTGAAGCTTTCTTT.

The gene calls are TRBV5-1 and TRBJ1-1; D is undetermined. V was cut by 0 bases and J by 4 bases, with 7 bases left in between. Germline CDR1 SGHRS, CDR2 YFSETQ. CDR3 length equals 13 residues. This CDR3 is CASSLDGFTEAFF. For the CDR3, the DNA is TGCGCCAGCAGCTTGGACGGGTTCACTGAAGCTTTCTTT.

V and J are TRBV14 and TRBJ2-7; D is uncertain. V was pared by 0 bases and J by 6 bases, with 9 bases between. CDR3 size: 13 residues. Germline V gives CDR1 SGHDN, CDR2 FVKESK. CDR3 coding DNA: TGTGCCAGCAGCCAAGAACTGAATGGCGAGCAGTACTTC. This sequence encodes CASSQELNGEQYF. The full variable domain, in which reference TRBV14 and TRBJ2-7 provide the parts outside the CDR3, is EAGVTQFPSHSVIEKGQTVTLRCDPISGHDNLYWYRRVMGKEIKFLLHFVKESKQDESGMPNNRFLAERTGGTYSTLKVQPAELEDSGVYFCASSQELNGEQYFGPGTRLTVT.

The chain joins TRBV5-8 to TRBJ2-1; 9 nucleotides line up with TRBD1. V lost 4 bases, J lost 0 bases, and 8 bases stayed unmatched. This CDR3 contains 17 residues. Germline-derived CDR1 and CDR2 are SGHTS and YDEGEE. The CDR3 region has the DNA TGTGCCAGCAGCCGGGGACAGGGCAGCAGCTCCTACAATGAGCAGTTCTTC. Translation: CASSRGQGSSSYNEQFF. Full variable domain (remainder filled in from reference TRBV5-8 and TRBJ2-1): EAGVTQSPTHLIKTRGQQATLRCSPISGHTSVYWYQQALGLGLQFLLWYDEGEERNRGNFPPRFSGRQFPNYSSELNVNALELEDSALYLCASSRGQGSSSYNEQFFGPGTRLTVL.

This clone has more than one count but fewer than ten. The chain's CDR3 is CASSPQGTYEQYF. CDR3 sequence (DNA): TGTGCCAGCAGCCCTCAGGGAACCTACGAGCAGTACTTC. The rearrangement joins TRBV11-2 to TRBJ2-7; tentative D call: TRBD1 (5 bases). V lost 5 bases, J lost 2 bases, and 10 bases lay in between. The CDR3 runs to 13 residues. Per germline, CDR1 SGHAT and CDR2 FQNNGV.

This clone has more than one count but fewer than ten. The chain couples TRBV6-5 to TRBJ1-2, with no clear D. There are 15 residues in the CDR3. Germline CDR1 is MNHEY and CDR2 is SVGAGI. Trimming stripped 5 bases from V and 2 bases from J, with 15 bases between. The chain's CDR3 is CASSQRSGSNYGYTF. The CDR3, as DNA: TGTGCCAGCAGTCAACGATCGGGATCCAACTATGGCTACACCTTC.

The chain uses TRBV28 and TRBJ2-1; 9 nucleotides align to TRBD1. The germline CDR1 and CDR2 sequences are MDHEN and SYDVKM. The CDR3 loop spans 16 amino acids. V gave up 5 bases and J gave up 7 bases; unmatched junction bases: 12. The DNA of the CDR3 is TGTGCCAGCAGTCGGGATAGGGGACAGGGAAGGAATGAGCAGTTCTTC. It translates to CASSRDRGQGRNEQFF.

A few counts support this clone. The chain employs TRBV7-9 and TRBJ1-1; D is uncertain. V was trimmed by 4 bases and J by 3 bases, leaving 15 bases between them. Germline values: CDR1 SEHNR, CDR2 FQNEAQ (reference sequence). The CDR3 is 15 amino acids. CDR3: CASSSKQWADTEAFF. The CDR3 DNA is TGTGCCAGCAGCTCTAAGCAGTGGGCAGACACTGAAGCTTTCTTT.

The sample holds one count of this clone. This chain links TRBV10-2 with TRBJ2-5, with D possibly TRBD1 on 6 matching bases. The CDR3 sequence is 14 residues long. Trimming stripped 4 bases from V and 0 bases from J, with 9 bases between. Germline CDR1 reads WSHSY; CDR2 reads SAAADI. The CDR3 sequence: CASSVNRDQETQYF. The CDR3 DNA follows: TGCGCCAGCAGTGTCAACAGGGACCAAGAGACCCAGTACTTC.

This chain uses TRBV28 with TRBJ2-7; 11 bases match TRBD2. V lost 5 bases, J lost 0 bases, and 3 bases stayed unmatched. The CDR3 is made up of 15 amino acids. Germline CDR1 reads MDHEN; CDR2 reads SYDVKM. The CDR3 loop reads CASSRLAGNSYEQYF. The CDR3 region has the DNA TGTGCCAGCAGTAGACTAGCGGGAAACTCCTACGAGCAGTACTTC.

The table lists this clone with a few counts. This sequence joins TRBV2 and TRBJ2-1, with 12 bases aligning to TRBD2. Germline values: CDR1 SNHLY, CDR2 FYNNEI. The CDR3 is 16 residues long. The J segment lost 5 bases and the V segment lost 4 bases, leaving 6 bases of the junction unmatched. The CDR3 region is CASSGSRTSGNNEQFF. CDR3 bases: TGTGCCAGCAGTGGAAGCAGGACTAGCGGGAACAATGAGCAGTTCTTC.

The V and J genes are TRBV7-8 and TRBJ1-6; D is unclear. Germline V gene sequence: CDR1 SGHVS, CDR2 FQNEAQ. This CDR3 is 16 amino acids long. V gave up 5 bases and J gave up 9 bases, with 20 bases separating them. The CDR3 DNA reads as TGTGCCAGCAGCCCATCAACGCACGGGGTGACTTCACCCCTCCACTTT. It yields the protein CASSPSTHGVTSPLHF.